The 25 T cell receptor beta chains below all came from one sample that was sequenced in a study of T cell changes during pregnancy in multiple sclerosis. Measured with immunoSEQ multiplex PCR; TCRdb has only the in-frame clones, and not every one. Here the sample spans about 77,000 clones, about 89% being singletons. The specimen was peripheral blood, collected before pregnancy. These receptors came from a female donor with multiple sclerosis, enrolled in a pregnancy study.

Of note for this clone: The junction departs from the called germline gene at one end, perhaps through a read error. The sample has other DNA sequences that encode this CDR3 too. The V call is TRBV9, the J call TRBJ1-6; 7 bases align to TRBD1. The CDR3 has 14 amino acids. CDR1 and CDR2 (germline): SGDLS, YYNGEE. In DNA, the CDR3 is TGTGCCAGCAGCGTAGGACAGGGAGATTCACCCCTCCACTTC. Amino acid sequence: CASSVGQGDSPLHF.

This sequence joins TRBV7-2 and TRBJ1-6; D uncertain. This CDR3 is built from 14 residues. In germline, CDR1 is SGHTA, CDR2 FQGNSA. V dropped 1 base and J dropped 7 bases, with 8 bases sitting between them. The CDR3 is CASSLGRHNSPLHF. In DNA form, the CDR3 reads TGTGCCAGCAGCTTAGGTAGACACAATTCACCCCTCCACTTT.

The rearrangement links TRBV10-3 to TRBJ2-3, with 8 positions matching TRBD2. Germline assignment: CDR1 ENHRY and CDR2 SYGVKD. The CDR3 totals 12 residues. Trimming took 7 bases from V and 4 from J; bases not matched to a gene: 1. Here the CDR3 reads CAIKAGADTQYF. In DNA form, the CDR3 reads TGTGCCATCAAAGCGGGGGCAGATACGCAGTATTTT.

The chain links TRBV7-3 to TRBJ2-1, with TRBD2 matching over 10 bases. The J segment lost 9 bases and the V segment lost 5 bases, leaving 13 bases of the junction unmatched. The CDR3 loop spans 16 amino acids. Germline CDR1 reads SGHTA; CDR2 reads FQGTGA. The CDR3: CASSPQALAGVSEQFF. CDR3 nucleotide sequence: TGTGCCAGCAGCCCCCAGGCCCTAGCGGGGGTCAGTGAGCAGTTCTTC.

This rearrangement joins TRBV18 to TRBJ2-7; tentatively, D is TRBD2 (6 bases). The CDR3 loop spans 15 amino acids. CDR1 KGHSH and CDR2 LQKENI come from the germline V gene. The V end lost 1 base, the J end lost 6 bases, and 16 bases lay between the germline ends. As DNA, the CDR3 is TGTGCCAGCTCACCACTGTCTGCTTCAGCGGGCGAGCAGTACTTC. This codes for CASSPLSASAGEQYF.

Here the CDR3 reads CASSEDREYTEAFF. CDR3 DNA sequence: TGTGCCAGCAGTGAAGACAGGGAATACACTGAAGCTTTCTTT. The gene calls are TRBV6-1 and TRBJ1-1, with D possibly being TRBD1 (6 bases). Trimming removed 1 base from V and 3 bases from J, with 9 bases in between. CDR3 length: 14 amino acids. Germline-derived CDR1 and CDR2 are MNHNS and SASEGT.

In this sample, this clone turned up once. This rearrangement joins TRBV5-4 to TRBJ1-3; possible D gene TRBD1, 6 bases. This CDR3 comprises 15 residues. V lost 3 bases to trimming and J lost 4 bases, with 14 bases between them. Germline CDR1 is SGHNT and CDR2 is YYREEE (reference sequence). Written as DNA, the CDR3 is TGTGCCAGCAGCTACGGGGGGCGGGCAGGAAACACCATATATTTT. This translates into CASSYGGRAGNTIYF.

The CDR3 DNA reads as TGTGCCAGCAGAGAACCGGGACAGGGTTACCAAGAGACCCAGTACTTC. Protein sequence: CASREPGQGYQETQYF. This chain joins TRBV6-6 and TRBJ2-5; 9 bases are a match to TRBD1. This CDR3 region has 16 residues. Germline V CDR1 and CDR2: MNHNY, SVGAGI (reference sequence). V was pared by 6 bases and J by 0 bases, with 8 bases of the junction left unmatched.

The chain joins TRBV10-3 to TRBJ2-7; 7 bases match TRBD1. The CDR3 length is 13 residues. V lost 8 bases to trimming and J lost 6 bases; unmatched junction nucleotides: 10. Germline V gene sequence: CDR1 ENHRY, CDR2 SYGVKD. In DNA form, the CDR3 reads TGTGCCATCTCGGCAGGGGGTAACTTCGAGCAGTACTTC. The encoded protein is CAISAGGNFEQYF.

The DNA of the CDR3 is TGTGCCAGCAGCTTAACAGGGGGCGTCTATGGCTACACCTTC. Translation gives CASSLTGGVYGYTF. This chain connects TRBV7-9 to TRBJ1-2, with 9 bases matching TRBD1. This CDR3 is built from 14 residues. The ends lost 2 bases at V and 4 bases at J; junction bases unmatched: 2. In germline, CDR1 is SEHNR, CDR2 FQNEAQ (reference sequence).

The chain has TRBV15 and TRBJ1-2; D may be TRBD1 (6 bases). Germline V lookup: CDR1 LNHNV, CDR2 YYDKDF (reference sequence). The CDR3 sequence is 16 residues long. Trimming shortened V by 1 base and J by 5 bases, and 17 bases separated the two germline ends. The CDR3 nucleotides read TGTGCCACCAGCAGAGCACTCGGGACACCTATTTATGGCTACACCTTC. It yields the protein CATSRALGTPIYGYTF.

This chain links TRBV2 with TRBJ2-7; maybe TRBD2 (6 bases). Trimming took 5 bases from V and 0 from J, leaving 23 bases between them. CDR1 is SNHLY and CDR2 is FYNNEI in the germline V gene. This CDR3 spans 18 amino acids. The CDR3 DNA reads as TGTGCCAGCAGTCACGGAGGGGTAGGGTCTCGCAGCTCCTACGAGCAGTACTTC. Protein: CASSHGGVGSRSSYEQYF.

The chain is built from TRBV9 and TRBJ2-7; 7 nucleotides align to TRBD2. The CDR3 totals 17 residues. The germline gives CDR1 SGDLS, CDR2 YYNGEE. With 3 bases clipped from V and 5 bases from J, the junction kept 17 bases outside the gene matches. The CDR3 DNA is TGTGCCAGCAGCGCCCGCCCCAAAAGCGGGGTCGGCGACGAGCAGTACTTC. It encodes CASSARPKSGVGDEQYF.

V usage is TRBV28 and J usage is TRBJ1-4; 8 bases are shared with TRBD1. Germline assignment: CDR1 MDHEN and CDR2 SYDVKM. Trimming at V came to 5 bases and at J to 7 bases, leaving 3 bases not matched to a gene. This CDR3 has 13 amino acids. The CDR3 here is CASSGQGSEKLFF. The CDR3 coding sequence is TGTGCCAGCAGTGGACAGGGATCTGAAAAACTGTTTTTT. Using reference TRBV28 and TRBJ1-4 for the parts outside the CDR3, the full variable domain is DVKVTQSSRYLVKRTGEKVFLECVQDMDHENMFWYRQDPGLGLRLIYFSYDVKMKEKGDIPEGYSVSREKKERFSLILESASTNQTSMYLCASSGQGSEKLFFGSGTQLSVL.

The CDR3 reads CASSRVSGFLNEQFF. In DNA, the CDR3 is TGTGCCAGCAGCAGGGTCAGCGGGTTCCTCAATGAGCAGTTCTTC. This chain connects TRBV5-6 to TRBJ2-1, with D perhaps matching TRBD2 (6 bases). Germline V gene data show CDR1 as SGHDT and CDR2 as YYEEEE. Deletions cut 4 bases from V and 6 bases from J, with 17 bases between. This CDR3 has 15 residues.

V and J are TRBV5-1 and TRBJ1-5; D perhaps matches TRBD1 (5 bases). This CDR3 has 15 amino acids. The germline V gene has CDR1 SGHRS and CDR2 YFSETQ. Trimming cost V 0 bases and J 5 bases, with 12 bases left between them. CDR3 region: CASSLDPGRHQPQHF. In nucleotides, the CDR3 is TGCGCCAGCAGCTTGGATCCAGGGCGTCATCAGCCCCAGCATTTT.

The chain links TRBV11-3 to TRBJ2-3; D perhaps matches TRBD2 (6 bases). Per germline, CDR1 SGHNT and CDR2 YENEEA. The V end was cut by 1 base, the J end by 2 bases, with 13 bases between. The CDR3 spans 16 residues. CDR3: CASSLGSGGNTDTQYF. DNA for the CDR3: TGTGCCAGCAGCTTAGGCTCGGGCGGGAACACAGATACGCAGTATTTT. The full variable domain, in which reference TRBV11-3 and TRBJ2-3 provide the parts outside the CDR3, is EAGVVQSPRYKIIEKKQPVAFWCNPISGHNTLYWYLQNLGQGPELLIRYENEEAVDDSQLPKDRFSAERLKGVDSTLKIQPAELGDSAVYLCASSLGSGGNTDTQYFGPGTRLTVL.

This sequence joins TRBV5-5 and TRBJ2-5, with 7 bases matching TRBD1. The germline V gene encodes CDR1 SGHKS and CDR2 YYEKEE (reference sequence). Losses at the gene ends were 4 bases for V and 4 bases for J; bases not matched to a gene: 19. There are 18 residues in the CDR3. The CDR3 reads CASSQRGGQVSGGETQYF. The CDR3, as DNA: TGTGCCAGCAGCCAGAGGGGCGGACAGGTCTCTGGTGGAGAGACCCAGTACTTC.

The V call is TRBV6-6, the J call TRBJ2-1; no definite D call. This CDR3 spans 12 amino acids. V gave up 0 bases and J gave up 10 bases, with 7 bases separating them. Germline CDR1 MNHNY, CDR2 SVGAGI (reference sequence). The CDR3 coding sequence is TGTGCCAGCAGTTACTCGGGCAGGGAGCAGTTCTTC. Its protein is CASSYSGREQFF.

The rearrangement uses TRBV27 and TRBJ1-5; D not resolved. Germline lookup yields CDR1 MNHEY and CDR2 SMNVEV (reference sequence). The V end lost 4 bases, the J end lost 0 bases, and 7 bases lay between the germline ends. The CDR3 runs to 14 residues. The CDR3 DNA reads as TGTGCCAGCAGTTACACGGGTAGCAATCAGCCCCAGCATTTT. Translation gives CASSYTGSNQPQHF.

The chain uses TRBV2 and TRBJ1-2; D possibly corresponds to TRBD1 (5 bases). The germline gives CDR1 SNHLY, CDR2 FYNNEI. This CDR3 region has 14 residues. With 3 bases removed from V and 3 bases from J, the gap between germline ends came to 11 bases. In DNA, the CDR3 is TGTGCCAGCAGTGACAGGGAGGTTGACTATGGCTACACCTTC. Protein: CASSDREVDYGYTF. Drawing the rest from reference TRBV2 and TRBJ1-2, the complete variable domain is EPEVTQTPSHQVTQMGQEVILRCVPISNHLYFYWYRQILGQKVEFLVSFYNNEISEKSEIFDDQFSVERPDGSNFTLKIRSTKLEDSAMYFCASSDREVDYGYTFGSGTRLTVV.

The chain is built from TRBV4-1 and TRBJ1-5; D gene unclear. The V and J ends lost 1 base and 3 bases respectively, with 13 bases between them. CDR3 length equals 16 residues. Germline V CDR1 and CDR2: MGHRA, YSYEKL. In nucleotides, the CDR3 is TGCGCCAGCAGCCAAGGATACGGGGAGGCCAATCAGCCCCAGCATTTT. Its protein is CASSQGYGEANQPQHF.

This chain joins TRBV19 and TRBJ1-6; D gene unclear. The germline V and J ends were trimmed by 4 bases and 6 bases, with 7 bases remaining between them. CDR1 and CDR2 from the germline V gene are LNHDA and SQIVND (reference sequence). The CDR3 is 13 amino acids. The CDR3 sequence: CASSTYLNSPLHF. The CDR3 DNA reads as TGTGCCAGTAGTACCTACCTTAATTCACCCCTCCACTTT.

This rearrangement joins TRBV18 to TRBJ1-2; D not certain. The CDR3 covers 13 residues. Germline-derived CDR1 and CDR2 are KGHSH and LQKENI. Trimming removed 2 bases from V and 5 bases from J, with 9 bases in between. The CDR3 DNA follows: TGTGCCAGCTCACCAGAGGGCGCGTATGGCTACACCTTC. Translated: CASSPEGAYGYTF.

The gene calls are TRBV15 and TRBJ2-7, with TRBD1 matching over 7 bases. Trimming removed 0 bases from V and 8 bases from J; junction bases left unmatched: 10. There are 15 residues in the CDR3. Germline lookup yields CDR1 LNHNV and CDR2 YYDKDF (reference sequence). In DNA form, the CDR3 reads TGTGCCACCAGCAGAGATCCCAACAGGGGTTGGAAGCAGTACTTC. Amino acid sequence: CATSRDPNRGWKQYF.